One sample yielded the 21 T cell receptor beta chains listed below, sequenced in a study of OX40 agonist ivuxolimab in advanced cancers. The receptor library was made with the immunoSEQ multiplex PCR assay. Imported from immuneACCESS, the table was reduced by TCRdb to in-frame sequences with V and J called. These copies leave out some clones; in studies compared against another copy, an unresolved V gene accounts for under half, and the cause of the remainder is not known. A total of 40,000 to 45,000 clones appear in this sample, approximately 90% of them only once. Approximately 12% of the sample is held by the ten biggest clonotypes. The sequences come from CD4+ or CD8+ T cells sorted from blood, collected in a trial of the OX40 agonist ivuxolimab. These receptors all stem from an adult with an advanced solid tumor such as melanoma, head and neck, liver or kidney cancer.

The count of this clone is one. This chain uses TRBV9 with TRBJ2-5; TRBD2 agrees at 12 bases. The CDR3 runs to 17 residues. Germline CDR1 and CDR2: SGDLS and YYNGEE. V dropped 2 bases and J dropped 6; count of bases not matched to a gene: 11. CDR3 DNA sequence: TGTGCCAGCAGCGTGGGGCTAGCGGGAGGGCCGATGCAGACCCAGTACTTC. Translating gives CASSVGLAGGPMQTQYF.

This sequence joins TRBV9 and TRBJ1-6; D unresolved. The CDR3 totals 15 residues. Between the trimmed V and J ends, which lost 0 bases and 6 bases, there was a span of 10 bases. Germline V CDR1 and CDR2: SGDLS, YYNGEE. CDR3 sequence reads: CASSVEEGFNSPLHF. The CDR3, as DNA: TGTGCCAGCAGCGTAGAGGAGGGATTTAATTCACCCCTCCACTTT.

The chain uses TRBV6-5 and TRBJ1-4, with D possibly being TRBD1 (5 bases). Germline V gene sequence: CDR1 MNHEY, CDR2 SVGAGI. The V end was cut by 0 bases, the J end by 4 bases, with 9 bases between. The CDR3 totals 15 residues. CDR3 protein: CASSYSTGVNEKLFF. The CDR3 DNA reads TGTGCCAGCAGTTACTCGACGGGGGTTAATGAAAAACTGTTTTTT.

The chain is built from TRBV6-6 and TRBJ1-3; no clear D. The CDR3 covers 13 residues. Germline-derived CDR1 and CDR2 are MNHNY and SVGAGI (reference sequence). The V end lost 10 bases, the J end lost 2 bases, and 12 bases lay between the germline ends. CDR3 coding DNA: TGTGCCACCGAGTTGCCGCCTGGAAACACCATATATTTT. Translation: CATELPPGNTIYF.

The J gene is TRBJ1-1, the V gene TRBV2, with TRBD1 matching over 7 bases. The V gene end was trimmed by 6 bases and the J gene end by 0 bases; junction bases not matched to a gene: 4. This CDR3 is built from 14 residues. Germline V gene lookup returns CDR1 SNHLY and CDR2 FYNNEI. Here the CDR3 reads CASRGDSMNTEAFF. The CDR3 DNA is TGTGCCAGCAGGGGGGACAGTATGAACACTGAAGCTTTCTTT. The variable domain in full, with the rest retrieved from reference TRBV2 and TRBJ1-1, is EPEVTQTPSHQVTQMGQEVILRCVPISNHLYFYWYRQILGQKVEFLVSFYNNEISEKSEIFDDQFSVERPDGSNFTLKIRSTKLEDSAMYFCASRGDSMNTEAFFGQGTRLTVV.

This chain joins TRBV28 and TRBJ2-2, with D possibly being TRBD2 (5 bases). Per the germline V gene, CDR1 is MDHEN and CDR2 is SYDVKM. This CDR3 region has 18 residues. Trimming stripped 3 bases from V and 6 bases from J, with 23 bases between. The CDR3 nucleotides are TGTGCCAGCAGTTTCCCCCCGGCCACGGGGAAAGGTCCCGGGGAGCTGTTTTTT. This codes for CASSFPPATGKGPGELFF. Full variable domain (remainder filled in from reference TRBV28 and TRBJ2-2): DVKVTQSSRYLVKRTGEKVFLECVQDMDHENMFWYRQDPGLGLRLIYFSYDVKMKEKGDIPEGYSVSREKKERFSLILESASTNQTSMYLCASSFPPATGKGPGELFFGEGSRLTVL.

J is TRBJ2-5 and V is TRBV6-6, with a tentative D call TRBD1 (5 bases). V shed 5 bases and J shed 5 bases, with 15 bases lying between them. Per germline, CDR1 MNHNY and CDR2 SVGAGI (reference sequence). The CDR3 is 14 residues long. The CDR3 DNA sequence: TGTGCCAGCAGTCAACAGGTTAGGCTGGAGACCCAGTACTTC. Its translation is CASSQQVRLETQYF.

The CDR3 here is CAIGQGLAAKAVSDTQYF. CDR3 in DNA: TGTGCCATCGGGCAGGGACTAGCGGCCAAAGCCGTCTCAGATACGCAGTATTTT. The chain recombines TRBV10-3 with TRBJ2-3, with 11 nucleotides matching TRBD2. The germline CDR1 and CDR2 sequences are ENHRY and SYGVKD. The CDR3 is made up of 18 amino acids. Trimming at V came to 8 bases and at J to 4 bases, leaving 17 bases not matched to a gene.

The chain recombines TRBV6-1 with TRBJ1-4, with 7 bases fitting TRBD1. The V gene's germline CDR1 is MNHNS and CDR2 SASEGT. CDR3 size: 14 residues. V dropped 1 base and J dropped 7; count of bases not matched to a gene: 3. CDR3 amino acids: CASSEGQGFEKLFF. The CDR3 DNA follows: TGTGCCAGCAGTGAAGGACAGGGTTTTGAAAAACTGTTTTTT.

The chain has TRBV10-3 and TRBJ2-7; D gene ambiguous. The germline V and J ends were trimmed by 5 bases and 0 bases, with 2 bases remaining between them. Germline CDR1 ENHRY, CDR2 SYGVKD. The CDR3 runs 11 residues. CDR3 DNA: TGTGCCATCAGTTCCTCCTACGAGCAGTACTTC. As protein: CAISSSYEQYF.

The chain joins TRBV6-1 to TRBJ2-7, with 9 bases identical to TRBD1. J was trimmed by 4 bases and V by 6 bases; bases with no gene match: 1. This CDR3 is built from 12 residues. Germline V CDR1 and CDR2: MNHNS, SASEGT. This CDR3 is CASSGQGYEQYF. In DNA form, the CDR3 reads TGTGCCAGCAGCGGACAGGGGTACGAGCAGTACTTC.

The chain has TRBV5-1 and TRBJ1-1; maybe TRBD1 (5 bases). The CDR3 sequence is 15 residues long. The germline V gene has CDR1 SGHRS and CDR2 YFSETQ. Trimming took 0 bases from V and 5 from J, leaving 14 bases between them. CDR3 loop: CASSLGYLGETEAFF. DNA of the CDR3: TGCGCCAGCAGCTTGGGTTATTTGGGGGAAACTGAAGCTTTCTTT.

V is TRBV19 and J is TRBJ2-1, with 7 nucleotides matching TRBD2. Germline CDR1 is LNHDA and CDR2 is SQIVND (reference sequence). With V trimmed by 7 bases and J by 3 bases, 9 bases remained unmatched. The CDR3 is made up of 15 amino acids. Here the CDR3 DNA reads TGTGCCAGTACCCCGGGCGGGAGTTACTACAATGAGCAGTTCTTC. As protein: CASTPGGSYYNEQFF.

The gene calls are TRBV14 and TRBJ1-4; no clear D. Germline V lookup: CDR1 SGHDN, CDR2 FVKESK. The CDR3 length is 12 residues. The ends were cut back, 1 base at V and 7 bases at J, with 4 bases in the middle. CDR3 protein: CASSQVAEKLFF. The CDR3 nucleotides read TGTGCCAGCAGCCAAGTAGCTGAAAAACTGTTTTTT.

The CDR3 protein is CASSTSSGNSYNEQFF. The CDR3 bases are TGTGCCAGTAGTACCTCTAGCGGGAACTCCTACAATGAGCAGTTCTTC. This chain links TRBV19 with TRBJ2-1; 9 nucleotides align to TRBD2. V was clipped by 4 bases and J by 0 bases; unmatched bases: 4. Germline CDR1 and CDR2: LNHDA and SQIVND (reference sequence). This CDR3 spans 16 amino acids.

CDR3 in amino acids: CASSPQGSQPQHF. The CDR3 bases are TGTGCCAGCAGTCCTCAGGGGAGTCAGCCCCAGCATTTT. This chain links TRBV28 with TRBJ1-5, with D tentatively TRBD1 (6 bases). Germline V gene lookup returns CDR1 MDHEN and CDR2 SYDVKM. V was clipped by 5 bases and J by 6 bases, with 11 bases between them. The CDR3 is 13 residues long.

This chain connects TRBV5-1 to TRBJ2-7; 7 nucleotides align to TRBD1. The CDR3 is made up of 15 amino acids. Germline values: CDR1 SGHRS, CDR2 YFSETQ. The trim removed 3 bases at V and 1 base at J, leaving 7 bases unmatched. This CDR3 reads CASSSLGDRSYEQYF. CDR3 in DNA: TGCGCCAGCAGCTCCCTAGGGGACAGATCCTACGAGCAGTACTTC.

This CDR3 reads CASSFLTGERETQYF. The CDR3 region has the DNA TGTGCCAGCAGTTTTCTTACAGGGGAGAGGGAGACCCAGTACTTC. The chain has TRBV28 and TRBJ2-5; 7 bases line up with TRBD1. The CDR3 contains 15 residues. CDR1 and CDR2 from the germline V gene are MDHEN and SYDVKM. Trimming cost V 3 bases and J 5 bases; bases outside gene matches: 9.

CDR3 DNA sequence: TGTGCCAGCAGCCCGATGGACGGGAATAATCAGCCCCAGCATTTT. It yields the protein CASSPMDGNNQPQHF. The V and J genes are TRBV6-5 and TRBJ1-5; D is undetermined. V dropped 6 bases and J dropped 4 bases, with 16 bases sitting between them. CDR1 and CDR2 (germline): MNHEY, SVGAGI. The CDR3 has 15 amino acids.

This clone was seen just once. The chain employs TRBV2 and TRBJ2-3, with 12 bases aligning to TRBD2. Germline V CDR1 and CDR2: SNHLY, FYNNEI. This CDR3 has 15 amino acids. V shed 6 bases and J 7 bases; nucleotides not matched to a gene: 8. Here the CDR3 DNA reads TGTGCCAGCAGGGCTAGCGGGAGGGCCGGGAATACGCAGTATTTT. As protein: CASRASGRAGNTQYF.

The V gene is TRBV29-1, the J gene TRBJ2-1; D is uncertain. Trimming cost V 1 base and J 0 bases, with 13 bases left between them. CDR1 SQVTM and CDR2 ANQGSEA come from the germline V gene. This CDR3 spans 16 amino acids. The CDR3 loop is CSVEGRSASSYNEQFF. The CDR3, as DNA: TGCAGCGTTGAAGGCAGAAGCGCGAGCTCCTACAATGAGCAGTTCTTC.